This T cell receptor beta chain was identified in a study of cytomegalovirus exposure and HLA in healthy donors. Points on this clone: Its target is unknown.

Each donor was healthy, and each was a bone marrow donor. Study-wide results and caveats: Judged likely to be a sequencing artifact was a cluster of highly shared sequence variants.

Germline values: CDR1 ENHRY, CDR2 SYGVKD. Trimming removed 4 bases from V and 5 bases from J; junction bases left unmatched: 5. This CDR3 is built from 14 residues. 60 Vbeta and 13 Jbeta primers were used in PCR. Using immunoSEQ multiplex PCR, the repertoire was profiled, and TCRdb retains in-frame clones only, with some absent. The sample consists of about 200,000 clones, around 70% of them appearing once. The sample consisted of PBMCs. The source of this sequence is a man between 40 and 49 years old in good health and CMV-seropositive. The chain employs TRBV10-3 and TRBJ2-7; 10 nucleotides line up with TRBD1. The CDR3 here is CAISVRTGGDEQYF. In DNA, the CDR3 is TGTGCCATCAGTGTGCGGACAGGGGGGGACGAGCAGTACTTC.